The subject of this entry is one TCR beta chain. The source of the sample is a study of blood T cell repertoires in COVID-19. About the research overall: Samples came from the United States, Italy and Spain, spanning acute and convalescent COVID-19. In each case, the material was cDNA or gDNA derived from T cells, B-cell-depleted T cells, or PBMCs.

The CDR3 covers 16 residues. Trimming took 2 bases from V and 5 from J, leaving 19 bases between them. From germline, CDR1 is KGHSH and CDR2 LQKENI. In the authors' workflow: Amplified reference gene primers provided the basis for estimating nucleated cell counts. TCRdb's copy holds only in-frame clones and misses some; the assay was immunoSEQ multiplex PCR. V and J calls plus clone size are reproduced from that table; the DNA served to infer D and trimming. The repertoire holds 200,000 to 300,000 clones, with 85% as singletons. This TCR derives from a woman in her fifties or sixties with active or convalescent COVID-19. V is TRBV18 and J is TRBJ2-7; no definite D call. The sample taken for sequencing was peripheral blood. The CDR3: CASSPGYAIGDDEQYF. CDR3 DNA: TGTGCCAGCTCACCAGGTTACGCCATAGGAGACGACGAGCAGTACTTC.